Reported below is one T cell receptor beta chain. What it recognizes is unknown. This sample is drawn from a study of T cell responses to AZD1222 COVID-19 vaccine. The study's findings and limits: Nearly half of spike-specific TCRs reportedly go after variant regions that carry no mutations.

Assay: immunoSEQ multiplex PCR; the TCRdb copy retains only in-frame clones and omits some. This sample has 150,000 to 200,000 clones, with 94% found just once. Germline loops: CDR1 MDHEN, CDR2 SYDVKM. V lost 7 bases, J lost 2 bases, and 9 bases lay in between. The CDR3 is 13 amino acids. This sequence originates from an adult who received the AZD1222 COVID-19 vaccine. This specimen consisted of peripheral blood, obtained 28 days after the second AZD1222 dose. This chain connects TRBV28 to TRBJ1-5; no reliable D call. CDR3 sequence: CASTPDGNQPQHF. The DNA for the CDR3 is TGTGCCAGCACCCCCGACGGCAATCAGCCCCAGCATTTT.